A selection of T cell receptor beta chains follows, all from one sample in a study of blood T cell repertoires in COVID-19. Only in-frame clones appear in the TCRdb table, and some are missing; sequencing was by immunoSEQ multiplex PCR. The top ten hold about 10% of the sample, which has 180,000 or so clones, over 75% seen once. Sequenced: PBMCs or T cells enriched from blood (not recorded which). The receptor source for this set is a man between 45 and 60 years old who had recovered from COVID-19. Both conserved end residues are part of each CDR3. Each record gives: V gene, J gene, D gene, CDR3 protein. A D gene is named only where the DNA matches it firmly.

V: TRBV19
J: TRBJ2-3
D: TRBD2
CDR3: CASPRGSGRADTQYF

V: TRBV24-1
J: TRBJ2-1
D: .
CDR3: CATSDWSGRNEQFF

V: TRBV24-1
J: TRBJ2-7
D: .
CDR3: CATSDADTYEQYF

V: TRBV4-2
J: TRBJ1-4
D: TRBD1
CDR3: CASSQVADGQGGEKLFF

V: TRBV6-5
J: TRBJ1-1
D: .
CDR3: CASSYSQNTEAFF

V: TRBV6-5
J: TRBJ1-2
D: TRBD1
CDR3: CASSQSGGHYGYTF

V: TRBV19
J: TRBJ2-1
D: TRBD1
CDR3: CASSLSGGSYNEQFF

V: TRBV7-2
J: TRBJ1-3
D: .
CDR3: CASSFEWGNTIYF

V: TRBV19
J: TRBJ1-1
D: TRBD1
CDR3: CASGTGTGSFSTEAFF

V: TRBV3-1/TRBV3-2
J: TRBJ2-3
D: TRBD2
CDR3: CASSPPAGGASTDTQYF

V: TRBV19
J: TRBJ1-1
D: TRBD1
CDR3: CASGQGRAEAFF

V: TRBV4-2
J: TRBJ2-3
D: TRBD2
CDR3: CASSQGTSGSLGTDTQYF

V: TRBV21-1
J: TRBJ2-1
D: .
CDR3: CASPPLAGVSYNEQFF

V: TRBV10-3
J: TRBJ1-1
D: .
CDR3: CAISDYGSTEAFF

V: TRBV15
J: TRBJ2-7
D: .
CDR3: CATSRDGSPGEQYF

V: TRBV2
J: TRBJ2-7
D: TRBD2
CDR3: CASSPRGLAGPGEQYF

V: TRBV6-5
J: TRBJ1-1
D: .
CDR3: CASSYGGVEGTEAFF

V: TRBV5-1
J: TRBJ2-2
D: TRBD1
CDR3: CASSLEGADTGELFF

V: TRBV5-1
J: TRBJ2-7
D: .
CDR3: CASSLAGGHEQYF

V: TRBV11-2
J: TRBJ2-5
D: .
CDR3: CASRYREFGTQYF

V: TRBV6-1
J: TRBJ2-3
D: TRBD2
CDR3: CASSELAGQGDTQYF

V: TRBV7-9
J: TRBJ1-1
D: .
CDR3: CASSPSLNTEAFF

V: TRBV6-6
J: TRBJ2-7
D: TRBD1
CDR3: CASSGQDLSYEQYF

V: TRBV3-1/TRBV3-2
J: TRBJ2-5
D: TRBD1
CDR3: CASSQEGTGETQYF

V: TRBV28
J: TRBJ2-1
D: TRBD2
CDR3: CASSLAGAYNEQFF

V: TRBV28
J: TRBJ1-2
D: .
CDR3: CASSGPSDRSYGYTF

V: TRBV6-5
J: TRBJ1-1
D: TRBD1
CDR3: CASSPTGIMNTEAFF

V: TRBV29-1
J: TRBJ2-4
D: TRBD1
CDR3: CSVLVDHRGKRNIQYF

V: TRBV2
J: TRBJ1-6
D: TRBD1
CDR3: CASREDRGRSALHF

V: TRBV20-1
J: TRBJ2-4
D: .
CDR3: CSGARSNIQYF

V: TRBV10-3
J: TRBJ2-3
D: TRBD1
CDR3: CAISESTGADTQYF

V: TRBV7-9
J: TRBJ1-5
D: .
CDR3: CASSFLRDQPQHF

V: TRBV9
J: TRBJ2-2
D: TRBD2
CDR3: CASSAPRTSGGFGELFF

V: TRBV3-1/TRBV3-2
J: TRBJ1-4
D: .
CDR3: CASSQEGRVSREELFF

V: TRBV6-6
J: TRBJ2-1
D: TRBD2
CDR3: CASSPEGGMDNEQFF

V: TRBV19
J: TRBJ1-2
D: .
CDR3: CASNPRGRGYTF

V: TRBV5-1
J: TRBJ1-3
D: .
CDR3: CASSSSGVSGNTIYF

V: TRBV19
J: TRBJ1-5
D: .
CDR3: CATSDRRNQPQHF

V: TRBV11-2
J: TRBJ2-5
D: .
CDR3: CASTLNRVGETQYF

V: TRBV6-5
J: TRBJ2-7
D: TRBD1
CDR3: CASSPTGDPYEQYF

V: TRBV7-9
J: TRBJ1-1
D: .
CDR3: CASSTGGTEAFF

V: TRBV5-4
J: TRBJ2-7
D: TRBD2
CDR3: CASSAGTRYEQYF

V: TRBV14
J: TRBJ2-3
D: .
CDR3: CASSQDRVPDTQYF

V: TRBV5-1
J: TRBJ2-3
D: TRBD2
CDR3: CASSLILSGGPSDTQYF

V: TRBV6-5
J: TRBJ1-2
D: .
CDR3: CASSRPIQGGYGYTF

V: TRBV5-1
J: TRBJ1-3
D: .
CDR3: CASRKRGNSGNTIYF

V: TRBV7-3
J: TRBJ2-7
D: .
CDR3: CASSLRQEKEQYF

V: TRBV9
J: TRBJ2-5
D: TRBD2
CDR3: CASSPGLAGAGETQYF

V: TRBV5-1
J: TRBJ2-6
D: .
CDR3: CASSFASPSGANVLTF

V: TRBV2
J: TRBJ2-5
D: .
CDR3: CASSELAGAQETQYF

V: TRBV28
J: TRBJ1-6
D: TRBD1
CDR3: CVTSKGTGSYSPLHF

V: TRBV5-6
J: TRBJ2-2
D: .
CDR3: CASSLAVGSHNTGELFF

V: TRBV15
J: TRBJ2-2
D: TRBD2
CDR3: CATSRDPSGGPNTGELFF